This TCR beta chain emerged from a study of glioma-infiltrating T cells. The CDR3 loop spans 17 amino acids. Trimming at V came to 0 bases and at J to 0 bases, leaving 5 bases not matched to a gene. CDR1 LGHNA and CDR2 YNFKEQ come from the germline V gene. TCR alpha and beta CDR3 regions were amplified from RNA using iRepertoire nested multiplex PCR. TCRdb itself ran the multiplex PCR reads through MiXCR, one entry per CDR3 protein. This table has 95,000 to 150,000 distinct CDR3 sequences, approximately 25% appearing once. Overall study results and limits: Above-expected tissue-blood divergence occurred in all gliomas, most in low-grade ones.

This clonotype was seen ten or more times. Antigen specificity is unknown. Sequencing input: glioma tissue, nonneoplastic brain tissue, or PBMCs (not recorded which). This TCR came from a human donor with low-grade glioma or glioblastoma, undergoing nonglioma brain surgery, or in good health (not recorded which). The V call is TRBV4-2, the J call TRBJ2-3; 8 nucleotides line up with TRBD1. CDR3 protein: CASSQEGAGGSTDTQYF. The CDR3, as DNA: TGTGCCAGCAGCCAAGAAGGGGCAGGGGGCAGCACAGATACGCAGTATTTT.